The clone carrying this T cell receptor (beta chain) was observed once. What it recognizes is unknown. This specimen belongs to a study of cytomegalovirus exposure and HLA in healthy donors. Study conclusions and caveats: Altogether, 164 TCR beta chains were recorded as cytomegalovirus-associated.

This CDR3 comprises 17 residues. Looked up from germline, CDR1 is SGHVS and CDR2 is FQNEAQ. V was clipped by 2 bases and J by 5 bases; unmatched bases: 11. Produced via immunoSEQ multiplex PCR; TCRdb's table is partial and in-frame only. This sample yields approximately 190,000 clones, of which roughly 82% are seen a single time; roughly 7% belongs to the top ten. The gene calls are TRBV7-8 and TRBJ2-2, with TRBD2 matching 7 bases. The TCR originated in a man aged 18 to 29 in good health and CMV-seropositive. The sample consisted of PBMCs. CDR3 residues: CASSLLTGGVKTGELFF. CDR3 sequence (DNA): TGTGCCAGCAGCTTACTCACGGGGGGAGTGAAAACCGGGGAGCTGTTTTTT.